These T cell receptor beta chains were read from a single sample in a study of early T cells in non-severe SARS-CoV-2 infection. TCRdb re-called the 5' RACE reads through MiXCR, storing one row per CDR3 protein. The profile shows 25,000 to 30,000 distinct CDR3 sequences, around 4.5% of them singletons. Source material: whole blood. The origin of the receptors is an adult who was a healthcare worker with PCR-confirmed SARS-CoV-2 infection or an uninfected control (not recorded which). Each CDR3 is given with its conserved first and last residue. Each record gives: J gene, D gene, clone size, V gene, CDR3 DNA, CDR3 protein. A D gene is named only where the DNA matches it firmly. A row's size may be missing; if present it is once, few, many or a size class.

>TRBJ2-7|.|many|TRBV6-6
TGTGCCAGCAGTTACTCGACAGAGTACGAGCAGTACTTC
CASSYSTEYEQYF
>TRBJ1-4|TRBD1|many|TRBV29-1
TGCAGCGTTCGACAGGGAATGGAAGAAAAACTGTTTTTT
CSVRQGMEEKLFF
>TRBJ1-4|TRBD1|many|TRBV29-1
TGCAGCGTTGCTCACAGGGGACGTAGGGAAAAACTGTTTTTT
CSVAHRGRREKLFF
>TRBJ2-3|.|many|TRBV7-9
TGTGCCAGCAGCCCTCAACCCATAGATACGCAGTATTTT
CASSPQPIDTQYF
>TRBJ2-3|.|many|TRBV10-1
TGCGCCAGCAGTGGTGGGCCTTATACGCAGTATTTT
CASSGGPYTQYF
>TRBJ2-5|TRBD2|many|TRBV6-6
TGTGCCAGCAGCCCCGGTCTAGCGGGGGGGCCGAAGACCCAGTACTTC
CASSPGLAGGPKTQYF
>TRBJ1-1|.|medium-sized|TRBV27
TGTGCCAGCCGCCACCTACAGGGAGGCGGCGACACTGAAGCTTTCTTT
CASRHLQGGGDTEAFF
>TRBJ1-2|.|many|TRBV24-1
TGTGCCACCACGAGCGGGGACGAAAGCTACACCTTC
CATTSGDESYTF
>TRBJ2-1|TRBD2|many|TRBV2
TGTGCCAGCAGAGAGCGGGGGGGCCTGAATGAGCAGTTCTTC
CASRERGGLNEQFF
>TRBJ1-6|.|many|TRBV27
TGTGCCAGCAGTCCCCCGGTCCTGGGCTCCTATAATTCACCCCTCCACTTT
CASSPPVLGSYNSPLHF
>TRBJ2-7|TRBD2|many|TRBV25-1
TGTGCCAGCAGTGATCCCATCAGCGGGGGGTCCTACGAGCAGTACTTC
CASSDPISGGSYEQYF
>TRBJ2-1|.|few|TRBV5-6
TGTGCCAGCAGACGCAGGGGTGAGCAGTTCTTC
CASRRRGEQFF
>TRBJ2-2|TRBD1|.|TRBV5-1
TGCGCCAGCAGCTCCCGACAGGGGGCTTCCGGGGAGCTGTTTTTT
CASSSRQGASGELFF